These 5 T cell receptor beta chains were sequenced from one sample in a study of blood T cells in healthy people across ages. A sample-barcoded 5' primer and a J-beta primer mix were used in a second PCR of roughly 6 to 11 cycles. One entry per CDR3 protein, called by TCRdb with MiXCR from the 5' RACE reads. Among hundreds of thousands of distinct CDR3 sequences listed, about 28% were seen once. Material: blood. The receptors were gathered from a woman of 80 years or more in good health.

This clonotype has a handful of counts. V is TRBV7-6 and J is TRBJ2-5; 13 bases map to TRBD2. The germline CDR1 and CDR2 sequences are SGHVS and FNYEAQ. The CDR3 is made up of 17 amino acids. Trimming cost V 4 bases and J 2 bases; bases outside gene matches: 7. CDR3 nucleotide sequence: TGTGCCAGCAGCTCCGGACTAGCGGGGGCCCGACAAGAGACCCAGTACTTC. Amino acid sequence: CASSSGLAGARQETQYF. Combining the CDR3 with reference TRBV7-6 and TRBJ2-5 gives the whole variable domain GAGVSQSPRYKVTKRGQDVALRCDPISGHVSLYWYRQALGQGPEFLTYFNYEAQQDKSGLPNDRFSAERPEGSISTLTIQRTEQRDSAMYRCASSSGLAGARQETQYFGPGTRLLVL.

Only a few counts were recorded for this clonotype. This sequence joins TRBV10-3 and TRBJ1-1; the D is unclear. V gave up 0 bases and J gave up 3 bases, with 2 bases separating them. The CDR3 spans 12 residues. Germline CDR1 ENHRY, CDR2 SYGVKD. The CDR3 DNA reads TGTGCCATCAGTGAGTCAGACACTGAAGCTTTCTTT. It is translated as CAISESDTEAFF.

This clonotype has a count of ten or more. The genes are TRBV5-1 and TRBJ1-2; a possible D gene is TRBD1 (5 bases). Germline V gives CDR1 SGHRS, CDR2 YFSETQ. The length of the CDR3 is 13 residues. The V end was cut by 2 bases, the J end by 3 bases, with 8 bases between. The CDR3 reads CASSFQGDYGYTF. CDR3 in DNA: TGCGCCAGCAGCTTCCAGGGCGACTATGGCTACACCTTC.

This clonotype was observed a single time. The chain is built from TRBV20-1 and TRBJ2-6, with D possibly matching TRBD1 (5 bases). This CDR3 is 16 amino acids long. Between the trimmed V and J ends, which lost 3 bases and 3 bases, there was a span of 15 bases. Germline values: CDR1 DFQATT, CDR2 SNEGSKA (reference sequence). CDR3 residues: CSASPMGLFGANVLTF. For the CDR3, the DNA is TGCAGTGCTAGCCCCATGGGGCTATTTGGGGCCAACGTCCTGACTTTC.

This clonotype turned up a few times. This rearrangement joins TRBV29-1 to TRBJ1-3, with D hard to call. The CDR3 is 11 residues long. The germline V gene encodes CDR1 SQVTM and CDR2 ANQGSEA. The germline V and J ends were trimmed by 0 bases and 13 bases, with 10 bases remaining between them. CDR3 protein: CSVEDYREIYF. The CDR3 nucleotides are TGCAGCGTTGAAGACTACCGGGAGATATATTTT.